This T cell receptor beta chain comes out of a study of blood T cell repertoires in COVID-19. Study-wide context: COVID-19 samples collected from the United States, Italy and Spain covered acute and convalescent phases. T cells, B-cell-depleted T cells, or PBMCs supplied cDNA or gDNA.

CDR3 length: 15 amino acids. CDR1 and CDR2 from the germline V gene are SGHAT and FQNNGV. The V end lost 5 bases, the J end lost 1 base, and 12 bases lay between the germline ends. Cohort 3 recovery required two negative PCRs, clearance, or symptom resolution. As originally analysed: Cell counts per sample came from amplifying reference gene primers. Generated by immunoSEQ multiplex PCR, the TCRdb table keeps only in-frame clones and is missing some. The D gene and trimming were derived from the DNA, and the V and J assignments and clone size from that table. The table has 200,000 to 300,000 clones, 86% seen once; the top ten hold 2.6%.

The TCR originated in a woman aged 18-29 years who had recovered from COVID-19. The source material was PBMCs or T cells enriched from blood (not recorded which). J is TRBJ2-1 and V is TRBV11-2; a possible D gene is TRBD2 (5 bases). In DNA, the CDR3 is TGTGCCAGCAGCCGCCGCAGCGGATCCTACAATGAGCAGTTCTTC. Translation gives CASSRRSGSYNEQFF.